The rows below give T cell receptor beta chains drawn from one sample of a study of blood T cell repertoires in COVID-19. Measured with immunoSEQ multiplex PCR; TCRdb has only the in-frame clones, and not every one. The sample includes hundreds of thousands of clones, 75% to 90% of them seen just once. Sequencing input: PBMCs or T cells enriched from blood (not recorded which). All receptors derive from a woman in her twenties or thirties who had recovered from COVID-19. Each CDR3 is given with its conserved first and last residue. A D gene is named only where the DNA matches it firmly. Size is stated for part of the rows, as once, few or many counts, or as a class when the clone is expanded.

clone_size	j_call	v_call	d_call	cdr3_nt	cdr3_aa
.	TRBJ2-7	TRBV6-5	.	TGTGCCACTTACAGGGTCACCTCTCTCTACGAGCAGTACTTC	CATYRVTSLYEQYF
.	TRBJ2-7	TRBV11-1	TRBD1	TGTGCCAGCAGCTCTGACAGGGGAGGAGGCGAGCAGTACTTC	CASSSDRGGGEQYF
.	TRBJ1-2	TRBV28	.	TGTGCCAGCAGTTCCGGGACTATTAACTATGGCTACACCTTC	CASSSGTINYGYTF
.	TRBJ1-5	TRBV30	TRBD1	TGTGCCTGGAGTCCAAGGGACAGGGGAAATCAGCCCCAGCATTTT	CAWSPRDRGNQPQHF
once	TRBJ2-7	TRBV6-5	.	TGTGCCAGCAGTTACTCGCCCTATGCGGGTCCCTACGAGCAGTACTTC	CASSYSPYAGPYEQYF
.	TRBJ1-2	TRBV28	.	TGTGCCAGCAGTCAAACAGGGCCTGGCTACACCTTC	CASSQTGPGYTF
.	TRBJ2-1	TRBV19	TRBD1	TGTGCCAGTAGCCCCGGACAGGGGCTGAATGAGCAGTTCTTC	CASSPGQGLNEQFF
.	TRBJ1-1	TRBV5-5	.	TGTGCCAGCAGCAGAACCAGGGAGGGGAACACTGAAGCTTTCTTT	CASSRTREGNTEAFF
.	TRBJ2-3	TRBV7-2	TRBD2	TGTGCCAGCAGCCGCGGACTAGCCGCAAGCACAGATACGCAGTATTTT	CASSRGLAASTDTQYF
few	TRBJ1-6	TRBV15	.	TGTGCCACCAGCAGAGGGAGGAATTCACCCCTCCACTTT	CATSRGRNSPLHF
.	TRBJ2-7	TRBV28	TRBD2	TGTGCCAGCAGGGGGGGACTAGCGGGAGGAACGAACTTC	CASRGGLAGGTNF
.	TRBJ1-4	TRBV3-1/TRBV3-2	.	TGTGCCAGCAGCCAGGTACAGGGTGGTGAAAAACTGTTTTTT	CASSQVQGGEKLFF
once	TRBJ1-2	TRBV27	.	TGTGCCAGCAGTCCGGTACGGGGGGGCTACACCTTC	CASSPVRGGYTF
.	TRBJ2-7	TRBV5-5	.	TGTGCCAGCAGGGGAGGATCCTACGAGCAGTACTTC	CASRGGSYEQYF
.	TRBJ2-7	TRBV6-6	TRBD2	TGTGCCAGCGGGACTAGCGGGGGTTACGAGCAGTACTTC	CASGTSGGYEQYF